This T cell receptor (beta chain) is from a study of cytomegalovirus exposure and HLA in healthy donors. Study information: Of roughly 400 genotyped donors, 81% grouped in the Caucasian-associated ancestry cluster. Study-level points and caveats: Presence/absence analyses assumed roughly uniform sequencing depth across donors, which may not hold.

This clone appeared once. Its antigen is not identified. Trimming took 5 bases from V and 6 from J; bases not matched to a gene: 6. Per the germline V gene, CDR1 is SEHNR and CDR2 is FQNEAQ (reference sequence). There are 14 residues in the CDR3. 13 Jbeta primers and 60 Vbeta primers were used for the PCR. How the authors handled the data: As a later analysis found, there were approximately 80 million unique TCR beta chains, of which about 10 million were shared. This table comes from immunoSEQ multiplex PCR, and its TCRdb copy is limited to in-frame clones, with some not included. V and J calls and clone size follow that table, whereas D and trimming were derived from the DNA. Here the sample spans under 200,000 clones, around 80% being singletons.

The source is a man in his forties or fifties in good health and CMV-seronegative. Input material: PBMCs. The gene calls are TRBV7-9 and TRBJ2-7; 11 nucleotides match TRBD2. The CDR3 protein is CASSQLAGDSEQYF. The CDR3 region has the DNA TGTGCCAGCAGCCAACTAGCGGGAGATTCCGAGCAGTACTTC. Together with reference TRBV7-9 and TRBJ2-7, the CDR3 gives the full variable domain: DTGVSQNPRHKITKRGQNVTFRCDPISEHNRLYWYRQTLGQGPEFLTYFQNEAQLEKSRLLSDRFSAERPKGSFSTLEIQRTEQGDSAMYLCASSQLAGDSEQYFGPGTRLTVT.